The 32 T cell receptor beta chains given below trace back to one sample, sequenced in a study of cytomegalovirus exposure and HLA in healthy donors (dated by TCRdb to the late 2010s). Receptor amplification or capture employed the immunoSEQ multiplex PCR assay. A mixture of 60 forward primers for TCR Vbeta segments and 13 reverse primers for TCR Jbeta segments was used in the multiplex PCR. Sourced from immuneACCESS, this table was stored by TCRdb with only in-frame sequences that have V and J called. A share of the clones is absent; for the studies checked, an unresolved V gene accounts for under half, and the remainder has no known explanation. The table of this sample itemizes 150,000 to 200,000 clones. Clones ranked in the top ten supply 0.7% to 1% of the sample. Input material: PBMCs. The receptors originated from a woman between 18 and 30 years old in good health and CMV-seropositive.

This sequence joins TRBV6-4 and TRBJ2-5; TRBD2 aligns across 12 bases. Matching the DNA end better, TRBJ2-7 makes the J call doubtful. Germline V gene data show CDR1 as MRHNA and CDR2 as SNTAGT. The CDR3 length is 14 residues. The CDR3 DNA sequence: TGTGCCAGCGCTCCTAGCGGGGGGGCTTACGAGCAGTACTTC. As protein: CASAPSGGAYEQYF.

This chain connects TRBV5-1 to TRBJ2-3, with TRBD2 matching over 9 bases. V shed 4 bases and J 2 bases; nucleotides not matched to a gene: 11. Germline V gives CDR1 SGHRS, CDR2 YFSETQ. CDR3 length: 17 residues. The CDR3 DNA reads TGCGCCAGCAGCCCTTCGGGCAGCGGGGGGACCACAGATACGCAGTATTTT. Amino acids: CASSPSGSGGTTDTQYF.

CDR3 coding DNA: TGTGCCAGCAGTGGCGTCGCGGGAGGGGAAAACATTCAGTACTTC. It encodes CASSGVAGGENIQYF. The gene calls are TRBV2 and TRBJ2-4; 9 bases agree with TRBD2. The CDR3 loop spans 15 amino acids. Trimming took 4 bases from V and 5 from J; bases not matched to a gene: 6. The germline gives CDR1 SNHLY, CDR2 FYNNEI.

This sequence joins TRBV19 and TRBJ2-2; 12 bases line up with TRBD2. This CDR3 spans 16 amino acids. V dropped 3 bases and J dropped 7; count of bases not matched to a gene: 6. The V gene's germline CDR1 is LNHDA and CDR2 SQIVND (reference sequence). The CDR3 nucleotides read TGTGCCAGTAGTATCCTAGCGGGGGGGCCGGTCGGGGAGCTGTTTTTT. Residues: CASSILAGGPVGELFF.

This chain links TRBV18 with TRBJ1-1, with D possibly being TRBD1 (5 bases). The CDR3 sequence is 13 residues long. Looked up from germline, CDR1 is KGHSH and CDR2 is LQKENI. V dropped 6 bases and J dropped 4 bases, with 12 bases sitting between them. CDR3 sequence (DNA): TGTGCCAGCTCCCCAAACCAGGGCACTGAAGCTTTCTTT. It specifies CASSPNQGTEAFF.

The chain joins TRBV27 to TRBJ1-5, with D possibly being TRBD1 (5 bases). Trimming took off 2 bases at V and 0 bases at J, with 8 bases between the two ends. The CDR3 contains 15 residues. Germline CDR1 is MNHEY and CDR2 is SMNVEV (reference sequence). In nucleotides, the CDR3 is TGTGCCAGCAGTTTAAAAGGGGTTAGCAATCAGCCCCAGCATTTT. It specifies CASSLKGVSNQPQHF.

The chain carries TRBV5-1 and TRBJ1-2; 8 bases fit TRBD1. The germline V gene encodes CDR1 SGHRS and CDR2 YFSETQ. CDR3 length equals 12 residues. The J segment lost 13 bases and the V segment lost 0 bases, leaving 5 bases of the junction unmatched. The CDR3 loop reads CASSLGGQVVTF. The CDR3 DNA reads as TGCGCCAGCAGCTTGGGGGGACAGGTCGTCACCTTC.

This rearrangement joins TRBV6-6 to TRBJ2-1, with TRBD1 matching over 7 bases. The length of the CDR3 is 12 residues. The trim removed 6 bases at V and 7 bases at J, leaving 3 bases unmatched. The germline V gene has CDR1 MNHNY and CDR2 SVGAGI (reference sequence). CDR3 DNA sequence: TGTGCCAGCAGCATACAGGGGAATGAGCAGTTCTTC. This translates into CASSIQGNEQFF.

This chain joins TRBV7-2 and TRBJ2-1; TRBD1 agrees at 9 bases. There are 13 residues in the CDR3. Germline V gives CDR1 SGHTA, CDR2 FQGNSA. The trim removed 5 bases at V and 10 bases at J, leaving 6 bases unmatched. CDR3 bases: TGTGCCAGCAGCACCGGGACAGGGAAAGAGCAGTTCTTC. Translating gives CASSTGTGKEQFF.

This sequence joins TRBV5-1 and TRBJ1-6, with 10 bases that match TRBD1. The V gene's germline CDR1 is SGHRS and CDR2 YFSETQ. The CDR3 spans 18 residues. V gave up 5 bases and J gave up 0 bases; unmatched junction bases: 8. The CDR3 spells CASRAGTGDRSYNSPLHF. CDR3 DNA sequence: TGCGCCAGCAGGGCCGGGACAGGGGACCGCTCCTATAATTCACCCCTCCACTTT.

The CDR3 DNA sequence: TGTGCCAGCAGCGTATTCGGGGACAGGCAAAATGAAAAACTGTTTTTT. It specifies CASSVFGDRQNEKLFF. The chain links TRBV9 to TRBJ1-4; 8 bases match TRBD1. Germline V gives CDR1 SGDLS, CDR2 YYNGEE. Germline trimming cut 1 base from V and 5 bases from J; bases unmatched to any gene: 7. CDR3 length: 16 residues.

This chain connects TRBV5-6 to TRBJ1-4; the D is unclear. CDR1 SGHDT and CDR2 YYEEEE come from the germline V gene. With 4 bases removed from V and 8 bases from J, the gap between germline ends came to 18 bases. The CDR3 extends over 15 amino acids. CDR3 sequence (DNA): TGTGCCAGCAGCCCCGGCGTTACGGGAGGGGAAAAACTGTTTTTT. Translating gives CASSPGVTGGEKLFF.

V gene TRBV2 combines with J gene TRBJ1-1; TRBD1 aligns across 8 bases. CDR1 is SNHLY, CDR2 FYNNEI, per germline. V lost 3 bases, J lost 0 bases, and 9 bases stayed unmatched. The CDR3 contains 17 residues. CDR3 loop: CASSDAGTGFMNTEAFF. In nucleotides, the CDR3 is TGTGCCAGCAGTGATGCCGGGACAGGTTTCATGAACACTGAAGCTTTCTTT.

The chain uses TRBV7-2 and TRBJ2-5, with TRBD2 identical over 12 bases. V lost 1 base and J lost 5; bases outside the gene matches: 5. CDR3 length: 16 amino acids. Germline CDR1 is SGHTA and CDR2 is FQGNSA. The CDR3 here is CASSLVASGRGETQYF. The CDR3 nucleotides are TGTGCCAGCAGCTTAGTGGCTAGCGGGAGGGGGGAGACCCAGTACTTC.

The chain recombines TRBV6-5 with TRBJ1-2; D is perhaps TRBD1 (6 bases). V was shortened by 7 bases and J by 6 bases, with 12 bases between the two germline ends. CDR1 is MNHEY and CDR2 is SVGAGI in the germline V gene. The CDR3 runs to 12 residues. This CDR3 is CASTTTGHGYTF. The CDR3 DNA reads as TGTGCCAGCACCACAACAGGGCATGGCTACACCTTC.

The V gene is TRBV9, the J gene TRBJ2-2; TRBD2 aligns across 8 bases. Germline trimming cut 4 bases from V and 0 bases from J; bases unmatched to any gene: 11. The CDR3 totals 18 residues. Germline loops: CDR1 SGDLS, CDR2 YYNGEE. CDR3 residues: CASSPRGGAPTNTGELFF. The CDR3 region has the DNA TGTGCCAGCAGCCCCCGGGGGGGGGCCCCTACGAACACCGGGGAGCTGTTTTTT.

The V gene is TRBV5-1, the J gene TRBJ2-3, with 8 bases that match TRBD2. V lost 4 bases and J lost 0; bases outside the gene matches: 7. Germline CDR1 reads SGHRS; CDR2 reads YFSETQ. This CDR3 comprises 16 residues. The CDR3 DNA reads as TGCGCCAGCAGCCTCTGGGGCGGGAGGAGCACAGATACGCAGTATTTT. This sequence encodes CASSLWGGRSTDTQYF.

J is TRBJ2-3 and V is TRBV9, with 7 bases matching TRBD2. J gave up 4 bases and V 1 base, and 3 bases lay outside the gene matches. In germline, CDR1 is SGDLS, CDR2 YYNGEE. The CDR3 consists of 14 residues. The CDR3 here is CASSVRGVADTQYF. The CDR3 DNA reads TGTGCCAGCAGCGTACGGGGGGTTGCAGATACGCAGTATTTT.

J is TRBJ2-7 and V is TRBV27; no clear D gene. The CDR3 runs to 14 residues. The V and J ends lost 2 bases and 3 bases respectively, with 11 bases between them. CDR1 MNHEY and CDR2 SMNVEV come from the germline V gene (reference sequence). The CDR3 DNA reads as TGTGCCAGCAGTTTAATCGGCGGAGTCTACGAGCAGTACTTC. This encodes CASSLIGGVYEQYF.

This sequence joins TRBV27 and TRBJ1-2, with D possibly matching TRBD1 (5 bases). Trimming took 6 bases from V and 0 from J, leaving 14 bases between them. Germline loops: CDR1 MNHEY, CDR2 SMNVEV (reference sequence). The CDR3 has 15 amino acids. The chain's CDR3 is CASRLTGTANYGYTF. CDR3 in DNA: TGTGCCAGCAGATTAACAGGAACAGCTAACTATGGCTACACCTTC.

The rearrangement links TRBV29-1 to TRBJ2-3; unclear D gene. The V gene lost 3 bases and the J gene lost 6 bases, with 13 bases spanning the gap. The CDR3 spans 13 residues. Looked up from germline, CDR1 is SQVTM and CDR2 is ANQGSEA. CDR3 sequence (DNA): TGCAGCGTTGATCCTAGTTTGAGGGATACGCAGTATTTT. Translation: CSVDPSLRDTQYF.

The chain is built from TRBV4-1 and TRBJ2-7, with D maybe TRBD2 (6 bases). There are 13 residues in the CDR3. The ends were cut back, 4 bases at V and 3 bases at J, with 10 bases in the middle. The germline gives CDR1 MGHRA, CDR2 YSYEKL. The CDR3 reads CASSRGVDYEQYF. CDR3 bases: TGCGCCAGCAGCCGCGGGGTGGACTACGAGCAGTACTTC.

The chain couples TRBV5-8 to TRBJ2-6; TRBD1 matches 7 bases. V gave up 2 bases and J gave up 5 bases; unmatched junction bases: 7. Germline V lookup: CDR1 SGHTS, CDR2 YDEGEE. This CDR3 is 16 amino acids long. The DNA for the CDR3 is TGTGCCAGCAGCTTTGGAGACAGGGTTTGGGCCAACGTCCTGACTTTC. Amino acid sequence: CASSFGDRVWANVLTF.

The chain recombines TRBV2 with TRBJ2-2; D call uncertain. The length of the CDR3 is 14 residues. V shed 7 bases and J shed 1 base, with 10 bases lying between them. CDR1 and CDR2 from the germline V gene are SNHLY and FYNNEI. The CDR3 reads CASTSTRNTGELFF. The CDR3 DNA is TGTGCCAGCACGTCGACACGGAACACCGGGGAGCTGTTTTTT.

The rearrangement links TRBV6-5 to TRBJ2-1, with TRBD2 matching over 10 bases. J lost 5 bases, V lost 6 bases, and 7 bases had no gene match. CDR1 MNHEY and CDR2 SVGAGI come from the germline V gene. The CDR3 covers 15 residues. The CDR3 reads CASSTRTSGNNEQFF. The CDR3 DNA follows: TGTGCCAGCAGCACCAGGACTAGCGGTAACAATGAGCAGTTCTTC.

The J gene is TRBJ1-4, the V gene TRBV4-1, with a tentative D call TRBD1 (6 bases). CDR1 is MGHRA, CDR2 YSYEKL, per germline. The CDR3 has 16 amino acids. The germline V and J ends were trimmed by 4 bases and 4 bases, with 16 bases remaining between them. In DNA, the CDR3 is TGCGCCAGCAGCCCCGTAGGGGGAGCCAATAATGAAAAACTGTTTTTT. Translated: CASSPVGGANNEKLFF.

The chain couples TRBV10-1 to TRBJ2-7, with D possibly TRBD2 on 6 matching bases. The CDR3 is 15 amino acids. The V end was cut by 0 bases, the J end by 3 bases, with 12 bases between. Per germline, CDR1 WNHNN and CDR2 SYGVQD (reference sequence). The DNA for the CDR3 is TGCGCCAGCAGTGAGTCGCGGGACTTCTGCTACGAGCAGTACTTC. As protein: CASSESRDFCYEQYF.

The chain is built from TRBV2 and TRBJ2-2; D possibly corresponds to TRBD1 (6 bases). The V gene lost 6 bases and the J gene lost 5 bases, with 19 bases spanning the gap. CDR3 length: 16 residues. Per germline, CDR1 SNHLY and CDR2 FYNNEI. For the CDR3, the DNA is TGTGCCAGCAGAGGAGTGGTAACAGGGCGAACCGGGGAGCTGTTTTTT. This sequence encodes CASRGVVTGRTGELFF.

Note on this clone: Germline is not matched at one junction end, which may reflect a read error. This chain joins TRBV11-2 and TRBJ2-7; 9 nucleotides line up with TRBD2. Germline loops: CDR1 SGHAT, CDR2 FQNNGV. This CDR3 region has 16 residues. CDR3 in amino acids: CASSVDRLAGSNEQYF. In DNA form, the CDR3 reads TGTGCCAGCAGCGTAGATCGTCTAGCGGGGAGTAACGAGCAGTACTTC.

The V and J genes are TRBV18 and TRBJ1-1; 8 bases map to TRBD1. The CDR3 loop spans 17 amino acids. J gave up 0 bases and V 2 bases, and 8 bases lay outside the gene matches. Germline CDR1 and CDR2: KGHSH and LQKENI. The CDR3 DNA sequence: TGTGCCAGCTCACCAAGACAGGGGACCGTAATGAACACTGAAGCTTTCTTT. As protein: CASSPRQGTVMNTEAFF.

V is TRBV28 and J is TRBJ2-7, with TRBD2 matching 8 bases. Germline CDR1 MDHEN, CDR2 SYDVKM. The CDR3 is 15 amino acids. The trim removed 2 bases at V and 7 bases at J, leaving 10 bases unmatched. The CDR3: CASSLPGLAQGEQYF. The CDR3 nucleotides read TGTGCCAGCAGTTTACCTGGACTAGCCCAGGGGGAGCAGTACTTC.

This chain uses TRBV7-2 with TRBJ1-1, with TRBD1 matching over 7 bases. The CDR3 is made up of 15 amino acids. The V and J ends lost 5 bases and 2 bases, in that order; junction bases with no gene match: 8. CDR1 and CDR2 from the germline V gene are SGHTA and FQGNSA. CDR3 in DNA: TGTGCCAGCAGCATTTCCGGGACAGCCAACACTGAAGCTTTCTTT. Amino acids: CASSISGTANTEAFF.